Below, 9 T cell receptor beta chains from the same sample are listed, as sequenced in a study of blood T cell repertoires in COVID-19. Assay: immunoSEQ multiplex PCR; the TCRdb copy retains only in-frame clones and omits some. The sample has around 260,000 clones; 80% to 90% are singletons. The sample was peripheral blood. Every receptor here comes from a woman aged 45 to 65 with acute or convalescent COVID-19.

The chain recombines TRBV24-1 with TRBJ2-5; 12 nucleotides match TRBD2. Germline CDR1 and CDR2: KGHDR and SFDVKD. The V segment lost 3 bases and the J segment 4 bases; nucleotides outside the gene matches: 8. This CDR3 comprises 17 residues. The CDR3 nucleotides read TGTGCCACCAGTGATGTTGGCCCTAGCGGGAGGGGAGAGACCCAGTACTTC. Translation: CATSDVGPSGRGETQYF.

V is TRBV5-1 and J is TRBJ2-7, with a tentative D call TRBD2 (6 bases). Germline-derived CDR1 and CDR2 are SGHRS and YFSETQ. The CDR3 runs 16 residues. Trimming took off 2 bases at V and 3 bases at J, with 18 bases between the two ends. The CDR3 is CASSLYVGTGVYEQYF. The CDR3 nucleotides read TGCGCCAGCAGCTTATACGTCGGGACGGGGGTCTACGAGCAGTACTTC.

V and J are TRBV11-3 and TRBJ2-1, with 9 positions matching TRBD2. Germline CDR1 SGHNT, CDR2 YENEEA. Trimming removed 3 bases from V and 6 bases from J; junction bases left unmatched: 12. The CDR3 totals 17 residues. CDR3 in DNA: TGTGCCAGCAGCTTGGGTAGCGGGAGAGGGAAGGGCAATGAGCAGTTCTTC. As protein: CASSLGSGRGKGNEQFF.

This clone was observed a handful of times. The V gene is TRBV7-6, the J gene TRBJ1-3, with D possibly TRBD1 on 5 matching bases. The CDR3 is 14 residues long. The V end was cut by 5 bases, the J end by 0 bases, with 8 bases between. CDR1 and CDR2 (germline): SGHVS, FNYEAQ. CDR3 sequence: CASSPRGSGNTIYF. The CDR3 DNA reads as TGTGCCAGCAGCCCAAGGGGCTCTGGAAACACCATATATTTT. Looking up the rest from reference TRBV7-6 and TRBJ1-3 gives the full variable domain: GAGVSQSPRYKVTKRGQDVALRCDPISGHVSLYWYRQALGQGPEFLTYFNYEAQQDKSGLPNDRFSAERPEGSISTLTIQRTEQRDSAMYRCASSPRGSGNTIYFGEGSWLTVV.

The V call is TRBV10-3, the J call TRBJ2-3, with 11 bases that match TRBD2. Germline CDR1 reads ENHRY; CDR2 reads SYGVKD. V lost 10 bases to trimming and J lost 8 bases; unmatched junction nucleotides: 8. CDR3 length: 13 amino acids. Written as DNA, the CDR3 is TGTGCCACCAGAGGACTAGCGGGTGGTACGCAGTATTTT. It codes for CATRGLAGGTQYF.

This clone was counted ten times or more. The chain recombines TRBV30 with TRBJ2-1, with 11 bases identical to TRBD2. Trimming cost V 7 bases and J 8 bases; bases outside gene matches: 7. The CDR3 is 13 residues long. Germline V gene sequence: CDR1 GTSNPN, CDR2 SVGIG (reference sequence). The CDR3 protein is CASTSGSGYEQFF. In DNA, the CDR3 is TGTGCCTCAACTAGCGGGAGTGGCTATGAGCAGTTCTTC.

This sequence joins TRBV7-3 and TRBJ1-3; TRBD1 aligns across 7 bases. The CDR3 extends over 14 amino acids. Trimming removed 4 bases from V and 2 bases from J; junction bases left unmatched: 2. CDR1 is SGHTA, CDR2 FQGTGA, per germline. The DNA for the CDR3 is TGTGCCAGCAGCTCGACAGGGACTGGAAACACCATATATTTT. This codes for CASSSTGTGNTIYF.

The V and J genes are TRBV5-1 and TRBJ1-5; D uncertain. Germline CDR1 reads SGHRS; CDR2 reads YFSETQ. The V end was cut by 2 bases, the J end by 2 bases, with 8 bases between. This CDR3 has 14 amino acids. This CDR3 reads CASSFGRGNQPQHF. DNA of the CDR3: TGCGCCAGCAGCTTCGGGAGGGGCAATCAGCCCCAGCATTTT.

This chain connects TRBV24-1 to TRBJ1-2, with D possibly TRBD1 on 5 matching bases. CDR3 size: 13 residues. CDR1 and CDR2 from the germline V gene are KGHDR and SFDVKD. Trimming took 3 bases from V and 7 from J, leaving 11 bases between them. Here the CDR3 reads CATSDKGWSGYTF. CDR3 DNA: TGTGCCACCAGTGATAAGGGGTGGAGTGGCTACACCTTC.